The 5 T cell receptor beta chains presented below share a single source sample, sequenced in a study of PD-1 and CTLA-4 blockade in melanoma. Method: immunoSEQ multiplex PCR; TCRdb's copy keeps in-frame clones and lacks some. This table has about 31,000 clones, 88% appearing once. The material was CD8+ T cells from peripheral blood, obtained from a patient given anti-PD-1 treatment. These receptors all stem from a human donor with melanoma.

This chain uses TRBV11-3 with TRBJ2-5, with TRBD2 matching over 9 bases. After removal of 5 bases from V and 3 bases from J, the junction contained 4 bases not matched to a gene. The CDR3 sequence is 14 residues long. Germline loops: CDR1 SGHNT, CDR2 YENEEA. CDR3 amino acids: CASSQASGEETQYF. The CDR3 nucleotides read TGTGCCAGCAGCCAAGCTAGCGGGGAAGAGACCCAGTACTTC.

V is TRBV9 and J is TRBJ2-2; 7 bases align to TRBD2. Trimming at V came to 0 bases and at J to 7 bases, leaving 9 bases not matched to a gene. CDR3 length: 16 residues. Germline loops: CDR1 SGDLS, CDR2 YYNGEE. CDR3: CASSVGSGAAGGELFF. The CDR3 DNA follows: TGTGCCAGCAGCGTAGGGAGCGGGGCGGCGGGCGGGGAGCTGTTTTTT.

J is TRBJ2-5 and V is TRBV30; possibly TRBD1 or TRBD2 for D (6 bases each). V shed 0 bases and J shed 5 bases, with 10 bases lying between them. The CDR3 has 13 amino acids. Germline lookup yields CDR1 GTSNPN and CDR2 SVGIG (reference sequence). CDR3 protein: CAWSVTGRETQYF. The CDR3 coding sequence is TGTGCCTGGAGTGTTACAGGGAGGGAGACCCAGTACTTC.

The genes are TRBV7-6 and TRBJ1-4; D remains unclear. CDR3 length: 15 residues. V was pared by 4 bases and J by 0 bases, with 9 bases between. The germline CDR1 and CDR2 sequences are SGHVS and FNYEAQ. DNA of the CDR3: TGTGCCAGCAGCTCCACAGTTGCAACTAATGAAAAACTGTTTTTT. Protein: CASSSTVATNEKLFF.

The gene calls are TRBV20-1 and TRBJ2-1; D not resolved. The CDR3 length is 11 residues. Trimming removed 1 base from V and 8 bases from J, with 6 bases in between. CDR1 DFQATT and CDR2 SNEGSKA come from the germline V gene (reference sequence). As DNA, the CDR3 is TGCAGTGCTAGAGGACCCCATGAGCAGTTCTTC. Amino acids: CSARGPHEQFF.